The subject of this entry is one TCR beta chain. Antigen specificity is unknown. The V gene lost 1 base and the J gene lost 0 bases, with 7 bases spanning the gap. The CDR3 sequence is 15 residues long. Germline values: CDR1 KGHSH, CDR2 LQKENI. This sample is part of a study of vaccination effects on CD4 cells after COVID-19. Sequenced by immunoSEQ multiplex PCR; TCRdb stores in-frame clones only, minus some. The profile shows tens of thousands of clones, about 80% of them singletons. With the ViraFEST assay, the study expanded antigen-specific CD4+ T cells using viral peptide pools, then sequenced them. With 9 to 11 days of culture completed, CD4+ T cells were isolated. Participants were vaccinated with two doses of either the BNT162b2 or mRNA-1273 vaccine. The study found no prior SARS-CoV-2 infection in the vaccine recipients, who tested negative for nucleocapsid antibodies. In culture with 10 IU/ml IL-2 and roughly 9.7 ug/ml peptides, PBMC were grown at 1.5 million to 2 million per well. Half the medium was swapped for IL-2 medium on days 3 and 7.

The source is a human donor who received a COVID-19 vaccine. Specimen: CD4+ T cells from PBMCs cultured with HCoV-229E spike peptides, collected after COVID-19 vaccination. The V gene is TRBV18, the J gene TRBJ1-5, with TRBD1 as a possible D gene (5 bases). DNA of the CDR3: TGTGCCAGCTCACCACAGGGGCATAGCAATCAGCCCCAGCATTTT. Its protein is CASSPQGHSNQPQHF. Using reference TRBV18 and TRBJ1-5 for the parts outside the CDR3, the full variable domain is NAGVMQNPRHLVRRRGQEARLRCSPMKGHSHVYWYRQLPEEGLKFMVYLQKENIIDESGMPKERFSAEFPKEGPSILRIQQVVRGDSAAYFCASSPQGHSNQPQHFGDGTRLSIL.